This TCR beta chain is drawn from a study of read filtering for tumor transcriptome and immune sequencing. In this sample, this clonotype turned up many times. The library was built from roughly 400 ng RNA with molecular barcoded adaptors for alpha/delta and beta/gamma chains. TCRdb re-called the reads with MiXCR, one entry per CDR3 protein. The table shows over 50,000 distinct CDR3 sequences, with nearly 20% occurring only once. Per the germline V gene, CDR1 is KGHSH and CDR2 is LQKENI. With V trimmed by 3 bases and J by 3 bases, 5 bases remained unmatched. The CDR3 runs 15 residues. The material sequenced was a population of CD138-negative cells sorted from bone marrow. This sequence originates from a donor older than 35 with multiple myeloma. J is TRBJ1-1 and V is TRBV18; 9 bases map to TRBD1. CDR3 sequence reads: CASSPWTGADTEAFF. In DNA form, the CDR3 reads TGTGCCAGCTCACCCTGGACAGGGGCGGACACTGAAGCTTTCTTT. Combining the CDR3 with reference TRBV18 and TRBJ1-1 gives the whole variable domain NAGVMQNPRHLVRRRGQEARLRCSPMKGHSHVYWYRQLPEEGLKFMVYLQKENIIDESGMPKERFSAEFPKEGPSILRIQQVVRGDSAAYFCASSPWTGADTEAFFGQGTRLTVV.